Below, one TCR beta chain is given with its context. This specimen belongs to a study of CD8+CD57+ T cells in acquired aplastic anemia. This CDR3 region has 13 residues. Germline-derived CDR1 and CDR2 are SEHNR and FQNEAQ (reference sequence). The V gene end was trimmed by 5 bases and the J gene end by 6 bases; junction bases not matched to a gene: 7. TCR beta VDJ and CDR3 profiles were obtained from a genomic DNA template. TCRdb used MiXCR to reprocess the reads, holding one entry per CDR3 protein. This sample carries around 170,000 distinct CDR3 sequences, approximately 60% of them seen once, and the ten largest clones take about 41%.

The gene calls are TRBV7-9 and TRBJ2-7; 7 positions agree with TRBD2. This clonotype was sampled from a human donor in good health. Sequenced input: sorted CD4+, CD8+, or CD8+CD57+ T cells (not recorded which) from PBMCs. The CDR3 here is CASSLGGVPEQYF. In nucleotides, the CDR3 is TGTGCCAGCAGCCTGGGGGGGGTTCCCGAGCAGTACTTC.